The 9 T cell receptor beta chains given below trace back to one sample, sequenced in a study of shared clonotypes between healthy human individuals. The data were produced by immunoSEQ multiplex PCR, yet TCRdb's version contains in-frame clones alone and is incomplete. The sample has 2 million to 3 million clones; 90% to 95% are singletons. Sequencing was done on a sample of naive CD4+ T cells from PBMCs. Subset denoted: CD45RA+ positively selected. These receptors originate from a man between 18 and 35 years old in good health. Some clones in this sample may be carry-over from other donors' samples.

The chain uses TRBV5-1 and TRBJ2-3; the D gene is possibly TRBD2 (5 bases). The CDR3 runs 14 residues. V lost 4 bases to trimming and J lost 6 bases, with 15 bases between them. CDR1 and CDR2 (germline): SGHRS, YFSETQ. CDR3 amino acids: CASSATGGLDTQYF. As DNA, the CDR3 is TGCGCCAGCAGCGCTACTGGAGGCCTCGATACGCAGTATTTT.

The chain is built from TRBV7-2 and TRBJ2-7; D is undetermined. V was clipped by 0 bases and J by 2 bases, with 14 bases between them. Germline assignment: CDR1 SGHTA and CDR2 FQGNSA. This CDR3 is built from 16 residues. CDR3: CASSLALRQVTYEQYF. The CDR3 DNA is TGTGCCAGCAGCTTAGCGCTACGGCAGGTCACCTACGAGCAGTACTTC. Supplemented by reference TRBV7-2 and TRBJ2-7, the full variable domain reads GAGVSQSPSNKVTEKGKDVELRCDPISGHTALYWYRQSLGQGLEFLIYFQGNSAPDKSGLPSDRFSAERTGGSVSTLTIQRTQQEDSAVYLCASSLALRQVTYEQYFGPGTRLTVT.

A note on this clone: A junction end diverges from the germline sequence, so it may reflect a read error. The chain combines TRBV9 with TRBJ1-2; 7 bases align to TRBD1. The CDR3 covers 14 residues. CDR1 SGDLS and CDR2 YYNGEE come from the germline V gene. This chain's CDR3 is CTSSAGQAPHGYTF. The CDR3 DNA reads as TGTACCAGCAGCGCCGGACAGGCTCCTCATGGCTACACCTTC.

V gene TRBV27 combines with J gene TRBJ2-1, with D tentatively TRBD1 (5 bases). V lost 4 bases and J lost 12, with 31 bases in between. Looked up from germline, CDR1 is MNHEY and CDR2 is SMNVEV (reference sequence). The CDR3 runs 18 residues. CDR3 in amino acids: CASSWGQDGFDILVLQFF. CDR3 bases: TGTGCCAGCAGTTGGGGCCAGGACGGATTCGATATATTGGTGTTGCAGTTCTTC.

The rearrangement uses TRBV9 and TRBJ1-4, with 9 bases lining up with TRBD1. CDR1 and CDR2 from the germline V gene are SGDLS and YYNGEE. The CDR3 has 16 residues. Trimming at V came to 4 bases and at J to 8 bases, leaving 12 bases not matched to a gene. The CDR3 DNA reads TGTGCCAGCAGCACTCGACAGGGGGAGGATCGGGAAAAACTGTTTTTT. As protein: CASSTRQGEDREKLFF.

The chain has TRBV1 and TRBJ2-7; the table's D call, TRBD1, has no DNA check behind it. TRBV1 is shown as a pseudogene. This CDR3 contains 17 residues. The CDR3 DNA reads TGCACCAGCCTTACCTACTGGGGCACGGATGGAAGCGACGAGCAGTACTTC. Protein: CTSLTYWGTDGSDEQYF.

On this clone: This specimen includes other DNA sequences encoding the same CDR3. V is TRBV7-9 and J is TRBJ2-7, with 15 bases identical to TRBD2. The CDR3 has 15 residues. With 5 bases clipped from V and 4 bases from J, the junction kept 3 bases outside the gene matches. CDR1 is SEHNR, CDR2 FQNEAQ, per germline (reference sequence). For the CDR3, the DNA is TGTGCCAGCAGCCCGGGGACTAGCGGGAGGTACGAGCAGTACTTC. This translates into CASSPGTSGRYEQYF.

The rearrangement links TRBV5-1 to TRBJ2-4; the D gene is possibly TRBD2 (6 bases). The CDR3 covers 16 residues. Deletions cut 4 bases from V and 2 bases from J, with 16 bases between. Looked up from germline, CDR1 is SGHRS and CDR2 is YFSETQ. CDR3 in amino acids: CASSLLMGGPKNIQYF. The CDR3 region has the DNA TGCGCCAGCAGCCTCCTAATGGGGGGACCCAAAAACATTCAGTACTTC.

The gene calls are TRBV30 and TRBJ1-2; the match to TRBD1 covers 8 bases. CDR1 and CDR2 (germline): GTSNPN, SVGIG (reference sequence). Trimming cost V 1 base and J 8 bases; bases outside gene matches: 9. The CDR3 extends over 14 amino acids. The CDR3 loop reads CAWSGLTGGVGYTF. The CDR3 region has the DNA TGTGCCTGGAGTGGGCTCACAGGGGGAGTAGGCTACACCTTC.